Listed below are T cell receptor beta chains from one sample, sequenced in a study of shared T cell receptors in the human thymus. Using immunoSEQ multiplex PCR, the repertoire was profiled, and TCRdb retains in-frame clones only, with some absent. The profile covers under 700,000 clones, with more than 75% appearing a single time and around 0.012% taken by the ten largest. These data were also filed under a second study, of human thymus T cells.

Specimen: thymocytes. These receptor sequences come from a boy less than two years old with a congenital heart defect. CDR3s include the opening cysteine and the closing phenylalanine or tryptophan. D genes are given only for firm matches. Size values are once, few and many counts, or a class for expanded clones, and some rows have none.

clone_size	v_call	d_call	j_call	cdr3_nt	cdr3_aa
NA	TRBV4-3	TRBD2	TRBJ2-7	TGCGCCAGCAGCCAAATGGCTAGCGGTTACACCTACGAGCAGTACTTC	CASSQMASGYTYEQYF
NA	TRBV4-2	NA	TRBJ2-7	TGTGCCAGCAGCCAACACGGGAGCTCCTACGAGCAGTACTTC	CASSQHGSSYEQYF
NA	TRBV19	NA	TRBJ1-2	TGTGCCAGTAGGGGGGGGCAGGGCGACTATGGCTACACCTTC	CASRGGQGDYGYTF
NA	TRBV10-3	TRBD2	TRBJ2-5	TGTGCCATCAGTGAAGGCAGGGAGGGGGAGACCCAGTACTTC	CAISEGREGETQYF
few	TRBV4-3	NA	TRBJ1-4	TGCGCCAGCAGCCAAGAACTTGGAACAGAGGAAAAACTGTTTTTT	CASSQELGTEEKLFF
few	TRBV27	NA	TRBJ1-6	TGTGCCAGCAGTTCCCAGACAGGACGCGATTCACCCCTCCACTTT	CASSSQTGRDSPLHF
NA	TRBV28	TRBD1	TRBJ1-2	TGTGCCAGCAGTACCTACAGGGGCGAAAACTATGGCTACACCTTC	CASSTYRGENYGYTF
NA	TRBV30	TRBD2	TRBJ2-7	TGTGCCTGGAGTGAGGGACTAGCGGGGGTGCGCTACGAGCAGTACTTC	CAWSEGLAGVRYEQYF
NA	TRBV27	TRBD2	TRBJ2-1	TGTGCCAGCAGTTCCCTAGCGGGAGTCAGCTCCTACAATGAGCAGTTCTTC	CASSSLAGVSSYNEQFF
NA	TRBV21-1	NA	TRBJ2-7	TGTGCCAGCAGCTCCAATCCAGGGTCTTACGAGCAGTACTTC	CASSSNPGSYEQYF
once	TRBV7-8	NA	TRBJ2-1	TGTGCCAGCAGCTTAGCCGCCTGGGAGTCCTACTCCTACAATGAGCAGTTCTTC	CASSLAAWESYSYNEQFF
NA	TRBV10-3	NA	TRBJ2-5	TGTGCCATCAGAGGGGGGGTCCGCCAAGAGACCCAGTACTTC	CAIRGGVRQETQYF
NA	TRBV6-5	TRBD1	TRBJ1-4	TGTGCCAGCAGTTATTCCGGGACAGGGGTTGAAAAACTGTTTTTT	CASSYSGTGVEKLFF
NA	TRBV11-2	NA	TRBJ1-4	TGTGCCAGCACGGAAGGGGGTGATATTAATGAAAAACTGTTTTTT	CASTEGGDINEKLFF
NA	TRBV2	TRBD2	TRBJ2-5	TGTGCCAGCAGTGGCCTAAGCGGGATAGGGGAGACCCAGTACTTC	CASSGLSGIGETQYF